Below are 28 T cell receptor beta chains sequenced from a single sample in a study of breast tumors, draining lymph nodes, adjacent tissues listed by TCRdb under 2016. The axillary draining lymph nodes of breast cancer patients were the source of the lymph node samples. Libraries were prepared through multiplex PCR. Sequencing used an Illumina HiSeq 2000. Through fastp at Q25 and MiXCR, TCRdb rebuilt clones from the public reads, retaining in-frame beta chains. CDR3 protein duplicates are merged, each entry listing the most common genes and DNA. For this sample there are 200,000 to 300,000 distinct CDR3 sequences; around 30% appear just once. More than 0.95% of the sample is in the top ten clones. Sequenced: axillary lymph node tissue. The receptors stem from a female donor with breast cancer. Some clones in this sample may be carry-over from other donors' samples.

The DNA of the CDR3 is TGTGCCAGCAGTTTATTAGCGGGAGCATACATTCAGTACTTC. This sequence encodes CASSLLAGAYIQYF. The rearrangement joins TRBV12-3 or TRBV12-4 to TRBJ2-4, with TRBD2 matching over 9 bases. V gave up 2 bases and J gave up 8 bases; unmatched junction bases: 4. The CDR3 is 14 residues long.

This clonotype has a handful of counts. A much larger clone differs by one base, so this may be a read error. The chain joins TRBV20-1 to TRBJ2-7, with 10 bases aligning to TRBD2. The germline gives CDR1 DFQATT, CDR2 SNEGSKA (reference sequence). The CDR3 has 13 residues. The CDR3 reads CSATGTSAYAQYF. As DNA, the CDR3 is TGCAGTGCCACCGGGACTAGCGCGTACGCGCAGTACTTC.

This chain uses TRBV19 with TRBJ1-2, with 11 bases aligning to TRBD1. The germline V gene has CDR1 LNHDA and CDR2 SQIVND (reference sequence). CDR3 length: 15 amino acids. With V trimmed by 4 bases and J by 2 bases, 3 bases remained unmatched. CDR3 coding DNA: TGTGCCAGTAGTACAAGGGACAGGGGGAACTATGGCTACACCTTC. This translates into CASSTRDRGNYGYTF.

This chain links TRBV10-2 with TRBJ1-1; D is ambiguous. V gave up 4 bases and J gave up 2 bases, with 14 bases separating them. There are 15 residues in the CDR3. CDR1 and CDR2 from the germline V gene are WSHSY and SAAADI. The CDR3 here is CASSGWAGPNTEAFF. The CDR3 bases are TGCGCCAGCAGTGGTTGGGCAGGCCCAAACACTGAAGCTTTCTTT.

This clonotype was seen many times. V usage is TRBV11-3 and J usage is TRBJ2-1, with D maybe TRBD1 (5 bases). Germline V gene sequence: CDR1 SGHNT, CDR2 YENEEA. Trimming pared 9 bases from V and 6 bases from J, leaving 15 bases between. CDR3 size: 13 residues. The CDR3 loop reads CASSLGRANEQFF. The DNA for the CDR3 is TGTGCCAGTAGTCTGGGGCGAGCCAATGAGCAGTTCTTC.

This clonotype was counted many times. Possible read error: a much larger clone is one base away. This sequence joins TRBV29-1 and TRBJ2-7; D is perhaps TRBD1 or TRBD2 (5 bases each). Trimming removed 4 bases at V and 5 bases at J, with 15 bases between. Looked up from germline, CDR1 is SQVTM and CDR2 is ANQGSEA. The CDR3 spans 13 residues. The CDR3 DNA follows: TGCAGCGTTGTTCTAGCAGGGTCCCACGAGCAGTACTTC. Encoded protein: CSVVLAGSHEQYF.

This clonotype appeared many times. V is TRBV24-1 and J is TRBJ2-1, with 11 positions matching TRBD2. V trimming: 4 bases; J trimming: 9 bases; junction bases outside the gene matches: 13. This CDR3 has 17 residues. CDR1 is KGHDR, CDR2 SFDVKD, per germline. The CDR3 reads CATSDWGLAEKEGEQFF. CDR3 DNA sequence: TGTGCCACCAGTGACTGGGGACTAGCGGAAAAAGAGGGTGAGCAGTTCTTC.

A word on this clonotype: This may be a read error, as it is one base from a much larger clone. J is TRBJ2-1 and V is TRBV5-5, with 8 bases matching TRBD2. Per the germline V gene, CDR1 is SGHKS and CDR2 is YYEKEE (reference sequence). This CDR3 contains 15 residues. V shed 4 bases, J shed 4 bases, and the junction held 7 bases outside the gene matches. The CDR3 DNA is TGTGCCAGCAGCGAGGGACTAGTGCCATACAATGAGCAGTTCTTC. This sequence encodes CASSEGLVPYNEQFF.

Many counts were recorded for this clonotype. The chain couples TRBV7-2 to TRBJ2-1, with TRBD2 identical over 16 bases. Germline V gives CDR1 SGHTA, CDR2 FQGNSA. This CDR3 is 18 amino acids long. V shed 0 bases, J shed 8 bases, and the junction held 7 bases outside the gene matches. CDR3 loop: CASSLASGTSGRVDEQFF. The CDR3 bases are TGTGCCAGCAGCTTAGCTTCCGGGACTAGCGGGAGGGTTGATGAGCAGTTCTTC. Drawing the rest from reference TRBV7-2 and TRBJ2-1, the complete variable domain is GAGVSQSPSNKVTEKGKDVELRCDPISGHTALYWYRQSLGQGLEFLIYFQGNSAPDKSGLPSDRFSAERTGGSVSTLTIQRTQQEDSAVYLCASSLASGTSGRVDEQFFGPGTRLTVL.

V usage is TRBV9 and J usage is TRBJ2-6, with a possible D match to TRBD2 (6 bases). The germline CDR1 and CDR2 sequences are SGDLS and YYNGEE. This CDR3 comprises 14 residues. V was shortened by 4 bases and J by 4 bases, with 9 bases between the two germline ends. Written as DNA, the CDR3 is TGTGCCAGCAGCCCGGGGGACGGGGCCAACGTCCTGACTTTC. Residues: CASSPGDGANVLTF.

The table lists this clonotype with a few counts. Germline and junction disagree at one end, which may indicate a read error. This chain links TRBV6-1 with TRBJ2-5, with TRBD2 matching over 7 bases. The CDR3 sequence is 15 residues long. Germline CDR1 reads MNHNS; CDR2 reads SASEGT. The CDR3 spells CASSQAGGSAKTQYF. The CDR3 DNA reads as TGTGCCAGCAGTCAAGCTGGCGGGAGTGCAAAGACCCAGTACTTC.

Regarding this clonotype: A read error is possible here, since a much larger clone lies one base away. The V and J genes are TRBV7-9 and TRBJ1-3; no clear D gene. Germline-derived CDR1 and CDR2 are SEHNR and FQNEAQ (reference sequence). This CDR3 region has 13 residues. Written as DNA, the CDR3 is TGTGCCAGCAGCTCCTTCTCTGGAGACACCATATATTTT. Protein sequence: CASSSFSGDTIYF.

Only one count was recorded for this clonotype. At one end the junction does not follow the germline gene, possibly because of a read error. This rearrangement joins TRBV3-1 to TRBJ2-7, with 7 bases identical to TRBD2. Germline loops: CDR1 LGHDT, CDR2 YNNKEL (reference sequence). This CDR3 has 13 amino acids. The CDR3 is CANSSQRDNEQYF. The DNA for the CDR3 is TGTGCCAACAGCTCGCAGCGGGATAACGAGCAGTACTTC.

This clonotype was seen ten or more times. This chain uses TRBV6-5 with TRBJ1-5; D is ambiguous. The germline V gene has CDR1 MNHEY and CDR2 SVGAGI. This CDR3 is 13 amino acids long. With 6 bases removed from V and 4 bases from J, the gap between germline ends came to 10 bases. The CDR3 coding sequence is TGTGCCAGCAGAGGATCCCGTAATCAGCCCCAGCATTTT. Amino acid sequence: CASRGSRNQPQHF.

V gene TRBV20-1 combines with J gene TRBJ1-5; tentatively, D is TRBD1 (6 bases). Germline V gene sequence: CDR1 DFQATT, CDR2 SNEGSKA (reference sequence). This CDR3 spans 14 amino acids. The CDR3 loop reads CRAGQQGRYQPQHF. DNA for the CDR3: TGCAGAGCAGGACAGCAGGGAAGGTATCAGCCCCAGCATTTT.

This clonotype was detected many times. The V call is TRBV14, the J call TRBJ2-1; 13 nucleotides line up with TRBD2. CDR1 is SGHDN and CDR2 is FVKESK in the germline V gene. The CDR3 is made up of 17 amino acids. V lost 3 bases to trimming and J lost 7 bases; unmatched junction nucleotides: 9. The CDR3 sequence: CASSHLTKGLAGNEQFF. CDR3 in DNA: TGTGCCAGCAGCCACCTAACCAAGGGACTAGCGGGAAATGAGCAGTTCTTC.

Points on this clonotype: A much more abundant neighbour one base away suggests this may be a read error. The rearrangement links TRBV7-3 to TRBJ2-1; 8 nucleotides agree with TRBD2. The germline CDR1 and CDR2 sequences are SGHTA and FQGTGA. This CDR3 has 17 residues. The CDR3 protein is CASSPSPGTRLVNGQFF. The CDR3 DNA reads TGTGCCAGCAGCCCCTCTCCCGGGACTAGACTGGTTAATGGGCAGTTCTTC.

This clonotype was found a few times. At one end the junction does not follow the germline gene, possibly because of a read error. J is TRBJ2-1 and V is TRBV24-1; 9 nucleotides match TRBD2. The length of the CDR3 is 17 residues. CDR1 KGHDR and CDR2 SFDVKD come from the germline V gene. The CDR3 spells CASSLESALAGVNEQFF. CDR3 nucleotides: TGTGCCAGCAGTTTAGAGTCAGCACTAGCGGGCGTCAATGAGCAGTTCTTC.

As regards this clonotype: The germline gene is not matched at one end of the junction; a read error may be the cause. This rearrangement joins TRBV12-3 or TRBV12-4 to TRBJ1-3; TRBD1 might be the D (5 bases). The CDR3 loop spans 15 amino acids. CDR3 coding DNA: TGTGTCAGCAGTAATCGAGACTACCCAGGGAGCACCATATATTTT. Its protein is CVSSNRDYPGSTIYF.

This clonotype appeared a few times. The gene calls are TRBV6-1 and TRBJ2-7, with 9 positions matching TRBD2. The CDR3 covers 17 residues. Trimming took 0 bases from V and 2 from J; bases not matched to a gene: 8. CDR1 MNHNS and CDR2 SASEGT come from the germline V gene. This CDR3 reads CASSEALASGITYEQYF. CDR3 DNA sequence: TGTGCCAGCAGTGAAGCCCTCGCTAGCGGGATTACCTACGAGCAGTACTTC.

This clonotype was seen repeatedly, ten times or more. The CDR3 sequence: CASSLLGGFNEKLFF. The CDR3 nucleotides are TGTGCCAGCAGTTTACTCGGGGGGTTTAATGAAAAACTGTTTTTT. V is TRBV12-3 or TRBV12-4 and J is TRBJ1-4, with D possibly matching TRBD1 (5 bases). The CDR3 length is 15 residues. V dropped 2 bases and J dropped 4 bases, with 11 bases sitting between them.

This clonotype was observed at least ten times. The CDR3 coding sequence is TGTGCCAGTAGTATAGAACCAGGGGGTGGCTACACCTTC. Translated: CASSIEPGGGYTF. J is TRBJ1-2 and V is TRBV19; 7 bases are shared with TRBD1. CDR1 is LNHDA, CDR2 SQIVND, per germline (reference sequence). J lost 7 bases, V lost 0 bases, and 2 bases had no gene match. The CDR3 loop spans 13 amino acids.

This clonotype turned up a few times. V usage is TRBV20-1 and J usage is TRBJ2-7, with D tentatively TRBD1 or TRBD2 (7 bases each). CDR1 and CDR2 (germline): DFQATT, SNEGSKA (reference sequence). The CDR3 covers 13 residues. Trimming left V 6 bases short and J 9 bases short, with 21 bases between. The CDR3 reads CSASRTGEGAQYF. Written as DNA, the CDR3 is TGCAGTGCCTCACGAACAGGGGAGGGCGCGCAGTACTTC.

This clonotype showed up many times. The genes are TRBV11-1 and TRBJ2-5; D is perhaps TRBD1 (5 bases). The CDR3 has 14 amino acids. Germline lookup yields CDR1 SGHAT and CDR2 FQDESV (reference sequence). V was shortened by 1 base and J by 1 base, with 7 bases between the two germline ends. The CDR3 is CASSLGQIQETQYF. CDR3 bases: TGTGCCAGCAGCTTAGGACAGATCCAAGAGACCCAGTACTTC.

This clonotype was observed many times. The rearrangement links TRBV12-3 or TRBV12-4 to TRBJ2-1; 7 positions agree with TRBD1. The CDR3 totals 14 residues. Trimming took 4 bases from V and 6 from J; bases not matched to a gene: 6. Written as DNA, the CDR3 is TGTGCCAGCAGTTCCAGGACAGGACTCAATGAGCAGTTCTTC. It encodes CASSSRTGLNEQFF.

This clonotype was counted at least ten times. The rearrangement links TRBV4-1 to TRBJ2-7; 7 bases fit TRBD2. This CDR3 contains 16 residues. With V trimmed by 4 bases and J by 4 bases, 13 bases remained unmatched. Germline V gene data show CDR1 as MGHRA and CDR2 as YSYEKL. The CDR3 DNA is TGCGCCAGCAGCCTCGAACTAACTAGCGCGGTGTACGAGCAGTACTTC. Translated: CASSLELTSAVYEQYF.

This clonotype was counted at least ten times. The rearrangement links TRBV20-1 to TRBJ1-2; 7 bases fit TRBD1. Germline values: CDR1 DFQATT, CDR2 SNEGSKA (reference sequence). The CDR3 has 14 residues. V lost 4 bases and J lost 7; bases outside the gene matches: 12. Here the CDR3 reads CSANPGQARTGYTF. The CDR3 coding sequence is TGCAGTGCTAACCCCGGACAGGCACGAACTGGCTACACCTTC.

This clonotype was seen ten or more times. The CDR3 nucleotides are TGCAGTGCTAGTTGGATTTACAATGAGCAGTTCTTC. It codes for CSASWIYNEQFF. This sequence joins TRBV20-1 and TRBJ2-1; no clear D. CDR1 is DFQATT, CDR2 SNEGSKA, per germline (reference sequence). V was cut by 3 bases and J by 4 bases, with 7 bases left in between. The length of the CDR3 is 12 residues.